What follows is one T cell receptor beta chain and its context. No antigen is known for it. PCR primers comprised 60 Vbeta and 13 Jbeta primers. Clones were sequenced by immunoSEQ multiplex PCR, and TCRdb holds only the in-frame ones, with some missing. The sample shows approximately 51,000 clones, around 85% of them seen only once. The sample belongs to a study of cytomegalovirus exposure and HLA in healthy donors. The study, taken as a whole, reports: Most TCR beta V segments were productive about 90% or about 30% of the time in an earlier analysis. Reports showed the classifier diagnosing cytomegalovirus status with high specificity and sensitivity. Among the CMV-associated chains, three were confirmed in vitro as specific for CMV antigens. Among the most significant clusters, several appeared linked to common viral pathogens in a later analysis.

Looked up from germline, CDR1 is SGHRS and CDR2 is YFSETQ. This CDR3 spans 16 amino acids. V gave up 0 bases and J gave up 0 bases, with 9 bases separating them. V usage is TRBV5-1 and J usage is TRBJ1-4; D remains unclear. This sequence originates from a boy between 5 and 17 years old in good health and CMV-seropositive. What was sequenced was PBMCs. The CDR3 DNA reads as TGCGCCAGCAGCTTGGCCGCTCCGGCAACTAATGAAAAACTGTTTTTT. Translated, it gives CASSLAAPATNEKLFF.